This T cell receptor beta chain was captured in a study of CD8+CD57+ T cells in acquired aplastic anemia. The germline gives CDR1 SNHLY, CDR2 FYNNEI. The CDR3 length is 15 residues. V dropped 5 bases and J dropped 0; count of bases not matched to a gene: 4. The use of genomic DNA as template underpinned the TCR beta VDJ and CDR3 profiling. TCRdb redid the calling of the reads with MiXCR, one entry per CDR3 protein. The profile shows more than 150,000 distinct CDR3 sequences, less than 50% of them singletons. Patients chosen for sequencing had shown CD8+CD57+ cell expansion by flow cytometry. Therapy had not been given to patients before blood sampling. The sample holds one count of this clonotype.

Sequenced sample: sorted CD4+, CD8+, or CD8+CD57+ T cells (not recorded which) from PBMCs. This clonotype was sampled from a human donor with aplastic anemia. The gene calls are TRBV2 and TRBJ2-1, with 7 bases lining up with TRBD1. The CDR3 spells CASSWDRNSYNEQFF. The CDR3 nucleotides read TGTGCCAGCAGTTGGGACAGAAACTCCTACAATGAGCAGTTCTTC.